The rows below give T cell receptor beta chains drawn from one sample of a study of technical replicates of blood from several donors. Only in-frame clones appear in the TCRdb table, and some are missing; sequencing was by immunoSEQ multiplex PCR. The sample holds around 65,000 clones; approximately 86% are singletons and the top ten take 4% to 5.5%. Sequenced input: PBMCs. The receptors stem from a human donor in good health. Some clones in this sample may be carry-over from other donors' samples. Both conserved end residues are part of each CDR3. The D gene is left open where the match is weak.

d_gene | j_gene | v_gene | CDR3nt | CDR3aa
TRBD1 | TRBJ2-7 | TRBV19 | TGTGCCAGTAGTTCAAGGGACAGGTACTACGAGCAGTACTTC | CASSSRDRYYEQYF
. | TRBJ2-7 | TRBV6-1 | TGTGCCAGCAGTGAAGGTCACTACTCCTACGAGCAGTACTTC | CASSEGHYSYEQYF
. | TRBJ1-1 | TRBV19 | TGTGCCAGTAGTATAGTTTTGTCGGGGGGAATGAACACTGAAGCTTTCTTT | CASSIVLSGGMNTEAFF
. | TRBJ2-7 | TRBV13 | TGTGCCAGCAGCTTAGGGCGGATTCTGGAAGAGCAGTACTTC | CASSLGRILEEQYF
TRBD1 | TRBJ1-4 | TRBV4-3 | TGCGCCAGCAGCCAAGGACAGGGGACTGAAAAACTGTTTTTT | CASSQGQGTEKLFF
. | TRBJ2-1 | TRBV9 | TGTGCCAGCAGCGTAGACGGGGGGCCCTCCTACAATGAGCAGTTCTTC | CASSVDGGPSYNEQFF
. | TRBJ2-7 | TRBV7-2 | TGTGCCAGCAGCTTATTTGGGCAAAACGAGCAGTACTTC | CASSLFGQNEQYF
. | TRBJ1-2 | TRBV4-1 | TGCGCCAGCAGCCAAGACAGGGGTGGTGGCTACACCTTC | CASSQDRGGGYTF
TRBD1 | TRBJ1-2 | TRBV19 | TGTGCCAGTAGCACTACAGGGGTTAGGTATGGCTACACCTTC | CASSTTGVRYGYTF
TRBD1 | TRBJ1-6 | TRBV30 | TGTGCCTGGAAGACAGGGGGCGCGAGTAATTCACCCCTCCACTTT | CAWKTGGASNSPLHF
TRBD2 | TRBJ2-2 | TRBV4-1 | TGCGCCAGCAGCCGTGTTGCGGGAGGGCTGGGCACCGGGGAGCTGTTTTTT | CASSRVAGGLGTGELFF
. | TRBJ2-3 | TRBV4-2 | TGTGCCAGCAGCCAACCCCGGGACTCTCAGGGTACGCAGTATTTT | CASSQPRDSQGTQYF
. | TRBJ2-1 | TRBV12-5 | TGTGCTAGTGGTTTACAGAGCGGTCACAATGAGCAGTTCTTC | CASGLQSGHNEQFF